A selection of T cell receptor beta chains follows, all from one sample in a study of blood T cell repertoires in COVID-19. This table comes from immunoSEQ multiplex PCR, and its TCRdb copy is limited to in-frame clones, with some not included. This table holds about 330,000 clones, about nine tenths found once. Material for sequencing was peripheral blood. Source of these receptors: a man aged 25 to 40 with COVID-19, enrolled during active disease. Both conserved end residues are part of each CDR3. A D gene is named only where the DNA matches it firmly. The size field is filled for only some rows; it gives once, few, many or a size class.

>-|once|TRBV9|TRBJ2-1
CASSRRRVDSNEQFF
TGTGCCAGCAGCCGGAGGAGGGTGGACTCCAATGAGCAGTTCTTC
>TRBD1|-|TRBV18|TRBJ2-7
CASSLGQEYEQYF
TGTGCCAGCTCATTGGGACAGGAGTACGAGCAGTACTTC
>TRBD1|few|TRBV5-1|TRBJ2-3
CASSLALGTGLEMGTQYF
TGCGCCAGCAGCTTGGCGCTCGGGACAGGGCTGGAGATGGGTACGCAGTATTTT
>TRBD1|once|TRBV5-4|TRBJ2-6
CASRTGVTSGANVLTF
TGTGCCAGCAGGACAGGGGTTACCTCTGGGGCCAACGTCCTGACTTTC
>-|-|TRBV6-5|TRBJ2-7
CASSYSGGEQYF
TGTGCCAGCAGTTACTCCGGGGGTGAGCAGTACTTC
>-|-|TRBV6-1|TRBJ2-1
CASSDFQYAYNEQFF
TGTGCCAGCAGTGATTTCCAGTACGCCTACAATGAGCAGTTCTTC
>-|-|TRBV28|TRBJ1-1
CASSLWGLRGMNTEAFF
TGTGCCAGCAGTTTATGGGGGCTTCGGGGGATGAACACTGAAGCTTTCTTT
>TRBD2|-|TRBV28|TRBJ2-7
CASSPTSGWGEQYF
TGTGCCAGCAGCCCGACTAGCGGGTGGGGCGAGCAGTACTTC
>-|-|TRBV5-4|TRBJ2-3
CASSPGGASTDTQYF
TGTGCCAGCAGTCCTGGCGGGGCCAGCACAGATACGCAGTATTTT
>TRBD2|-|TRBV14|TRBJ2-5
CASSPRRLAGGNNQETQYF
TGTGCCAGCAGCCCTCGGCGCCTAGCGGGGGGCAATAACCAAGAGACCCAGTACTTC
>TRBD2|-|TRBV18|TRBJ2-6
CASSPLGLAGGSSGANVLTF
TGTGCCAGCTCACCACTGGGACTAGCGGGAGGCAGCTCTGGGGCCAACGTCCTGACTTTC
>TRBD2|once|TRBV2|TRBJ2-7
CASSAISGGVYEQYF
TGTGCCAGCAGTGCCATTAGCGGGGGGGTTTACGAGCAGTACTTC
>-|once|TRBV5-6|TRBJ2-7
CASSSPFGSTTYEQYF
TGTGCCAGCAGCTCCCCATTTGGTTCGACTACCTACGAGCAGTACTTC
>TRBD1|-|TRBV7-9|TRBJ2-7
CASSPLTGTYEQYF
TGTGCCAGCAGCCCACTGACAGGGACGTACGAGCAGTACTTC
>-|-|TRBV15|TRBJ2-2
CATSRDLASSGELFF
TGTGCCACCAGCAGAGATCTAGCGTCCTCCGGGGAGCTGTTTTTT
>TRBD2|-|TRBV7-8|TRBJ2-7
CASSLVPAGEWEQYF
TGTGCCAGCAGCTTAGTTCCAGCGGGAGAATGGGAGCAGTACTTC
>-|-|TRBV7-9|TRBJ2-7
CASSLSGPSHGQYF
TGTGCCAGCAGCTTGTCAGGGCCCTCCCACGGGCAGTACTTC